This TCR beta chain was captured in a study of T cell clusters in autoimmune cytopenias. Study-wide findings and caveats: Primary autoimmune cytopenia patients appeared to lack physiological T cell clusters present in healthy donors.

Note on this clonotype: The target antigen is unknown.

Germline V gene data show CDR1 as MRHNA and CDR2 as SNTAGT. CDR3 length equals 14 residues. Tens of thousands of genome equivalents of blood DNA were amplified for TRB. TRB was amplified by touch-down multiplex PCR, primer pools A and B combined. TCRdb processed the multiplex PCR reads again and assigns one entry to each CDR3 protein, with no DNA. The listing records several thousand distinct CDR3 sequences. This same sample was also taken into another study, of T cell repertoires in aging, cancer and after chemotherapy. That source notes: Donor ages fell into six groups from 30 or younger up to 70 or older. Clear clonal overlap appeared across healthy donor samples taken over several months to years. In each cancer cohort, median generation probability increased across chemotherapy, suggesting thymic output rebounded.

Sequenced input: peripheral blood. The TCR originated in a human donor in good health. The rearrangement joins TRBV6-4 to TRBJ2-1; TCRdb's D gene call, TRBD1, goes unchecked for lack of DNA. CDR3 in amino acids: CASSRPGGPNEQFF.